A single sample is the source of the 8 T cell receptor beta chains below, sequenced in a study of response to subunit inactivated influenza vaccine. TCRdb re-called the RT-PCR reads with MiXCR, one entry per CDR3 protein. Of around 570,000 distinct CDR3 sequences listed, under 9% are singletons. Specimen: PBMCs from blood, collected 23 to 25 months after vaccination. Source of these receptors: a man aged 45-69 years who received an inactivated influenza vaccine.

This clonotype was recorded at least ten times. The gene calls are TRBV20-1 and TRBJ2-2, with D perhaps matching TRBD1 (6 bases). Germline CDR1 reads DFQATT; CDR2 reads SNEGSKA (reference sequence). CDR3 length: 13 residues. Trimming shortened V by 4 bases and J by 4 bases, and 10 bases separated the two germline ends. The CDR3 DNA follows: TGCAGTGCTACTGGGGGCAGCACCGGGGAGCTGTTTTTT. It yields the protein CSATGGSTGELFF.

This chain links TRBV3-1 with TRBJ2-1; 12 bases agree with TRBD2. This CDR3 has 14 residues. After removal of 10 bases from V and 7 bases from J, the junction contained 8 bases not matched to a gene. Looked up from germline, CDR1 is LGHDT and CDR2 is YNNKEL (reference sequence). The CDR3 bases are TGTGCCACCCCGACTAGCGGGAGTGGGAATGAGCAGTTCTTC. Its protein is CATPTSGSGNEQFF.

The chain recombines TRBV7-9 with TRBJ1-1; D might be TRBD1 (5 bases). CDR3 length equals 13 residues. Germline loops: CDR1 SEHNR, CDR2 FQNEAQ (reference sequence). V lost 5 bases and J 6 bases, leaving 13 bases between the germline ends. Written as DNA, the CDR3 is TGTGCCAGCAGCCCGAGAACGGGGGCTGAAGCTTTCTTT. Residues: CASSPRTGAEAFF. The full variable domain, its missing parts supplied by reference TRBV7-9 and TRBJ1-1, is DTGVSQNPRHKITKRGQNVTFRCDPISEHNRLYWYRQTLGQGPEFLTYFQNEAQLEKSRLLSDRFSAERPKGSFSTLEIQRTEQGDSAMYLCASSPRTGAEAFFGQGTRLTVV.

The sample holds many counts of this clonotype. This chain connects TRBV11-2 to TRBJ2-7; 10 nucleotides align to TRBD2. Germline V gene data show CDR1 as SGHAT and CDR2 as FQNNGV. V was pared by 3 bases and J by 6 bases, with 5 bases of the junction left unmatched. This CDR3 spans 14 amino acids. The CDR3 DNA sequence: TGTGCCAGCAGCTTTCTAGCGGGAGTCAGCGAGCAGTACTTC. Protein product: CASSFLAGVSEQYF.

This clonotype was detected only a few times. The rearrangement uses TRBV11-1 and TRBJ2-5; 13 bases agree with TRBD2. V lost 2 bases to trimming and J lost 0 bases; unmatched junction nucleotides: 9. In germline, CDR1 is SGHAT, CDR2 FQDESV (reference sequence). The CDR3 spans 19 residues. The CDR3 sequence is CASSLRLAGGQLYQETQYF. For the CDR3, the DNA is TGTGCCAGCAGCTTACGACTAGCGGGGGGTCAATTGTACCAAGAGACCCAGTACTTC.

This clonotype appeared a few times. The chain is built from TRBV5-6 and TRBJ2-3, with D unclear. The V end was cut by 0 bases, the J end by 4 bases, with 9 bases between. CDR1 and CDR2 from the germline V gene are SGHDT and YYEEEE. The CDR3 has 14 residues. CDR3 in DNA: TGTGCCAGCAGCTTGGGTGCACTTCCAGATACGCAGTATTTT. Translated: CASSLGALPDTQYF.

The chain couples TRBV6-2 or TRBV6-3 to TRBJ2-1, with 9 bases lining up with TRBD2. Losses at the gene ends were 4 bases for V and 12 bases for J; bases not matched to a gene: 13. The CDR3 consists of 15 residues. Germline-derived CDR1 and CDR2 are MNHEY and SVGEGT. The CDR3 DNA reads as TGTGCCAGCAGTTCCCCGGGTAGCGGGAGAGGTGTGCAGTTCTTC. This sequence encodes CASSSPGSGRGVQFF.

This clonotype has a count of ten or more. The chain uses TRBV6-2 or TRBV6-3 and TRBJ1-2, with a weak D call TRBD1 (6 bases). Germline V lookup: CDR1 MNHEY, CDR2 SVGEGT. The CDR3 is made up of 13 amino acids. V lost 6 bases and J 4 bases, leaving 12 bases between the germline ends. The CDR3 loop reads CASSRGQIYGYTF. The DNA of the CDR3 is TGTGCCAGCAGCCGAGGACAGATCTATGGCTACACCTTC.